The clone carrying this T cell receptor (beta chain) was seen only a few times. Antigen: not known. The sequenced template was cDNA made from the entire isolated RNA. Data came from immunoSEQ multiplex PCR; TCRdb stores just in-frame clones and leaves some out. The repertoire holds roughly 250,000 clones, with over 20% as singletons. The data originate from a study of beta chain features in type 1 diabetes. V lost 6 bases and J lost 4, with 13 bases in between. The CDR3 is 13 amino acids. Germline CDR1 SQVTM, CDR2 ANQGSEA. Study-level findings and limits: In all four CD4+ subsets, TCRB CDR3 length was significantly, moderately reduced in type 1 diabetes.

The TCR sequence derives from a woman aged 40 to 50 with type 1 diabetes. V is TRBV29-1 and J is TRBJ1-5; no firm D call. Material: naive CD4+ T cells from blood. For the CDR3, the DNA is TGCAGCGTAGCGATTGGCGGGAATCAGCCCCAGCATTTT. Amino acids: CSVAIGGNQPQHF. The whole variable domain, filled in from reference TRBV29-1 and TRBJ1-5, reads SAVISQKPSRDICQRGTSLTIQCQVDSQVTMMFWYRQQPGQSLTLIATANQGSEATYESGFVIDKFPISRPNLTFSTLTVSNMSPEDSSIYLCSVAIGGNQPQHFGDGTRLSIL.